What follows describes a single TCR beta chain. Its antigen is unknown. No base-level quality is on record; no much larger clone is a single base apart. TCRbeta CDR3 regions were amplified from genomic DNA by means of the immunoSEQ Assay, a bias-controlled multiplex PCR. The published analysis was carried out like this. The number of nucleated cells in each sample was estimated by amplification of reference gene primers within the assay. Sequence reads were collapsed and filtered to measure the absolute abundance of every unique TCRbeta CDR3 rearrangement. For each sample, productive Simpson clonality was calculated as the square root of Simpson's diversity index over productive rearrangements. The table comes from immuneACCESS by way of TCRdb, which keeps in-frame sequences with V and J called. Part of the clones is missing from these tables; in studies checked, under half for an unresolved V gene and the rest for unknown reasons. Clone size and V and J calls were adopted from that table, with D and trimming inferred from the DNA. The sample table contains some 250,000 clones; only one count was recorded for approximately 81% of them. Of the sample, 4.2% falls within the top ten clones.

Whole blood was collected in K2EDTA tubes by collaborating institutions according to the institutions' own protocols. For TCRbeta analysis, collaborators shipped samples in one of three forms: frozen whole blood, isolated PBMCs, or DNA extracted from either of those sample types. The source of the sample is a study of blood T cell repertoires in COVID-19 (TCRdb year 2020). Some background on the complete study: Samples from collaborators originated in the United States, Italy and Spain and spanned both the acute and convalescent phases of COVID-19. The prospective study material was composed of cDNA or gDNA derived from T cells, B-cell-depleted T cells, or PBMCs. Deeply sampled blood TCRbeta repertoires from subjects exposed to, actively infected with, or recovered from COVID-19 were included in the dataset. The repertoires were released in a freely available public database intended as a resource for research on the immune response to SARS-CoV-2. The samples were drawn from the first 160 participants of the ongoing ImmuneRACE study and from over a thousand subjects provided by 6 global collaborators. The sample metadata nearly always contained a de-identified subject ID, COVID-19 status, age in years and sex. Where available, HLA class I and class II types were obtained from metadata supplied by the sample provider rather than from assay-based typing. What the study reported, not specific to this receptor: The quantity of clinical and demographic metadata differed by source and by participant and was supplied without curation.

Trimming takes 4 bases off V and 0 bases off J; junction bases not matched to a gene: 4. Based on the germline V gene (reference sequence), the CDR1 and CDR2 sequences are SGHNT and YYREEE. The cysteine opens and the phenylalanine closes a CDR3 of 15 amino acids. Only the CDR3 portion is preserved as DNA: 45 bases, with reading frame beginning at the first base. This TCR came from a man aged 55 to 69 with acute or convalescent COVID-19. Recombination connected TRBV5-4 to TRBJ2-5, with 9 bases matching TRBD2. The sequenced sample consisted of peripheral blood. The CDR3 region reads CASSVLAGDQETQYF. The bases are TGTGCCAGCAGCGTATTAGCGGGGGACCAAGAGACCCAGTACTTC. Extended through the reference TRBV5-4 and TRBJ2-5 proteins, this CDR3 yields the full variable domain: ETGVTQSPTHLIKTRGQQVTLRCSSQSGHNTVSWYQQALGQGPQFIFQYYREEENGRGNFPPRFSGLQFPNYSSELNVNALELDDSALYLCASSVLAGDQETQYFGPGTRLLVL.